This T cell receptor (beta chain) appears in the sequencing data of a study of shared clonotypes between healthy human individuals. Notes on the study in general: Larger estimated richness was generally recorded for naive subsets relative to memory subsets. For naive CD4 cells, around 5% of clonotypes were shared across a few donors.

Sequencing was at deep level. Template for every sorted-subset replicate PCR totaled roughly 200 ng DNA, roughly 30,000 T cell genomes. The data were produced by immunoSEQ multiplex PCR, yet TCRdb's version contains in-frame clones alone and is incomplete. The profile shows roughly 2.1 million clones, about 92% of them singletons. This CDR3 contains 13 residues. CDR1 and CDR2 (germline): SGHVS, FQNEAQ. Trimming pared 5 bases from V and 0 bases from J, leaving 7 bases between. Comments on this clone: Its antigen is currently unknown.

Terminally differentiated effector memory CD45RA+ cells were excluded by CCR7 positive selection of CD45RO-negative cells. This chain connects TRBV7-8 to TRBJ1-1; no definite D call. The TCR was taken from a man between 18 and 35 years old in good health. Some clones in this sample may be carry-over from other donors' samples. The sequencing input was naive CD8+ T cells from PBMCs. The CDR3 here is CASSLTLNTEAFF. In DNA form, the CDR3 reads TGTGCCAGCAGCCTTACACTGAACACTGAAGCTTTCTTT.